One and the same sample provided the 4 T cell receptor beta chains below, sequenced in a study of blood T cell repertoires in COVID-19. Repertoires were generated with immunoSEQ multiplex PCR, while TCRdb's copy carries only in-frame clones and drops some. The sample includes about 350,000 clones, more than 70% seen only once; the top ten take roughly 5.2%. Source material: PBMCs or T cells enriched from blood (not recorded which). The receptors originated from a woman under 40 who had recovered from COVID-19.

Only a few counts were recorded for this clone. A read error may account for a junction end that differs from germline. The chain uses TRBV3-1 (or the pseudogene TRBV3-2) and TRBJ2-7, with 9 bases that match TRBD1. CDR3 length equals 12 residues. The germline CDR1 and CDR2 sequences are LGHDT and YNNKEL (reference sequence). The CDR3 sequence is CASSQGTGTGFF. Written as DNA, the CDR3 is TGTGCCAGCAGCCAAGGTACTGGGACAGGGTTCTTC.

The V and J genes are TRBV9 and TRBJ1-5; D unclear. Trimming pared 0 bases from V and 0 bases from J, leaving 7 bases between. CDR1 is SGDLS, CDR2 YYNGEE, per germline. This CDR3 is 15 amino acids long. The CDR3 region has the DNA TGTGCCAGCAGCGTAGCTCCAGATAGCAATCAGCCCCAGCATTTT. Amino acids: CASSVAPDSNQPQHF.

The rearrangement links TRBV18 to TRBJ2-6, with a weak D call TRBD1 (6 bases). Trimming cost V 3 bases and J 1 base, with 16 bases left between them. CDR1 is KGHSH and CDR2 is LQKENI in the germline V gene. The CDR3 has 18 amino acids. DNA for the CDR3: TGTGCCAGCTCACCCCCAGGGGCCCAAAGGTCTGGGGCCAACGTCCTGACTTTC. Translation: CASSPPGAQRSGANVLTF.

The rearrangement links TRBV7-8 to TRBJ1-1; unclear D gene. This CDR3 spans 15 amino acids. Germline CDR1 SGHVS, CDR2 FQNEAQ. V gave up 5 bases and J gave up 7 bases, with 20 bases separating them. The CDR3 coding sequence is TGTGCCAGCAGCCGCGTTAGGACTTTTGCCTTTGAAGCTTTCTTT. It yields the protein CASSRVRTFAFEAFF.